The rows below give T cell receptor beta chains drawn from one sample of a study of T cell responses to AZD1222 COVID-19 vaccine. Here immunoSEQ multiplex PCR was the method, and the copy in TCRdb shows in-frame clones only, minus some. Here the sample spans 85,000 to 130,000 clones, around 90% being singletons. The sample here was peripheral blood, taken on day 0 of AZD1222 vaccination. These TCRs come from an adult in good health. The CDR3 runs from the conserved cysteine through the conserved F or W. Fields, in order: D gene, clone size, J gene, V gene, CDR3 DNA, CDR3 protein. D genes are given only for firm matches. The size entry is marked missing in some rows and otherwise reads once, few, many or a size class.

d_gene: -; abundance: -; j_gene: TRBJ1-5; v_gene: TRBV5-4; CDR3nt: TGTGCCAGCAGCTTGTATGGAATCAATCAGCCCCAGCATTTT; CDR3aa: CASSLYGINQPQHF
d_gene: -; abundance: -; j_gene: TRBJ2-2; v_gene: TRBV4-2; CDR3nt: TGTGCCAGCAGCCCTCGGGATACGGGGGCCTCGAACACCGGGGAGCTGTTTTTT; CDR3aa: CASSPRDTGASNTGELFF
d_gene: -; abundance: -; j_gene: TRBJ2-1; v_gene: TRBV9; CDR3nt: TGTGCCAGCAGCGTAGGCGTTGGCGAGCAGTTCTTC; CDR3aa: CASSVGVGEQFF
d_gene: TRBD1; abundance: -; j_gene: TRBJ1-4; v_gene: TRBV28; CDR3nt: TGTGCCAGCAGTTTAAATTACCGGGACAGGGCCCCAACTAATGAAAAACTGTTTTTT; CDR3aa: CASSLNYRDRAPTNEKLFF
d_gene: TRBD2; abundance: once; j_gene: TRBJ2-2; v_gene: TRBV5-4; CDR3nt: TGTGCCAGCGCAAAGAGCGGGGGCTACACCGGGGAGCTGTTTTTT; CDR3aa: CASAKSGGYTGELFF
d_gene: TRBD1; abundance: -; j_gene: TRBJ2-5; v_gene: TRBV11-2; CDR3nt: TGTGCCAGCAGCTTAACAGGGGTGGAAGAGACCCAGTACTTC; CDR3aa: CASSLTGVEETQYF
d_gene: TRBD1; abundance: -; j_gene: TRBJ1-2; v_gene: TRBV2; CDR3nt: TGTGCCAGCAGTTACAGGGGTGAGGGCTATGGCTACACCTTC; CDR3aa: CASSYRGEGYGYTF
d_gene: -; abundance: -; j_gene: TRBJ2-2; v_gene: TRBV4-1; CDR3nt: TGCGCCAGCAGCCAAGGGGTTGCGCGGCAGGTGGGCACCGGGGAGCTGTTTTTT; CDR3aa: CASSQGVARQVGTGELFF
d_gene: -; abundance: -; j_gene: TRBJ1-1; v_gene: TRBV18; CDR3nt: TGTGCCAGCTCACCATACGGATTGAACACTGAAGCTTTCTTT; CDR3aa: CASSPYGLNTEAFF
d_gene: -; abundance: -; j_gene: TRBJ1-6; v_gene: TRBV5-6; CDR3nt: TGTGCCAGCAGCTTGCCGGATAATAATTCACCCCTCCACTTT; CDR3aa: CASSLPDNNSPLHF
d_gene: -; abundance: -; j_gene: TRBJ1-6; v_gene: TRBV27; CDR3nt: TGTGCCAGCAGTTTTGATCGCCCAGGAACTTCACCCCTCCACTTT; CDR3aa: CASSFDRPGTSPLHF
d_gene: -; abundance: -; j_gene: TRBJ2-7; v_gene: TRBV3-1/TRBV3-2; CDR3nt: TGTGCCAGCAGCCAAGATCGCGGACGTAACTACGAGCAGTACTTC; CDR3aa: CASSQDRGRNYEQYF
d_gene: -; abundance: -; j_gene: TRBJ2-7; v_gene: TRBV5-5; CDR3nt: TGTGCCAGCAGCTTGGCCAAGGGGACCTACGAGCAGTACTTC; CDR3aa: CASSLAKGTYEQYF
d_gene: TRBD1; abundance: -; j_gene: TRBJ1-1; v_gene: TRBV7-2; CDR3nt: TGTGCCAGCAGCTTCAGACAGGGTCAGAACACTGAAGCTTTCTTT; CDR3aa: CASSFRQGQNTEAFF
d_gene: -; abundance: -; j_gene: TRBJ2-7; v_gene: TRBV28; CDR3nt: TGTGCCAGCAGTCCGGGGGCCCACGAGCAGTACTTC; CDR3aa: CASSPGAHEQYF
d_gene: TRBD1; abundance: few; j_gene: TRBJ2-7; v_gene: TRBV7-9; CDR3nt: TGTGCCAGCAGCGGACAGGGGAGTCCCTACGAGCAGTACTTC; CDR3aa: CASSGQGSPYEQYF
d_gene: -; abundance: -; j_gene: TRBJ1-1; v_gene: TRBV5-1; CDR3nt: TGCGCCAGCAGCTCGGGTACTAACAGGGAGGAAGCTTTCTTT; CDR3aa: CASSSGTNREEAFF
d_gene: -; abundance: once; j_gene: TRBJ1-4; v_gene: TRBV5-1; CDR3nt: TGCGCCAGCAGCTTGGGTACGCAGACTAATGAAAAACTGTTTTTT; CDR3aa: CASSLGTQTNEKLFF
d_gene: -; abundance: -; j_gene: TRBJ1-3; v_gene: TRBV28; CDR3nt: TGTGCCAGCAGCGACGGATTAAACTCTGGAAACACCATATATTTT; CDR3aa: CASSDGLNSGNTIYF
d_gene: -; abundance: -; j_gene: TRBJ1-2; v_gene: TRBV28; CDR3nt: TGTGCCAGCAGACAGGGTGGAGCTAACTATGGCTACACCTTC; CDR3aa: CASRQGGANYGYTF
d_gene: -; abundance: -; j_gene: TRBJ1-4; v_gene: TRBV7-6; CDR3nt: TGTGCCAGCAGCCCGAACTGGGGACCTAATGAAAAACTGTTTTTT; CDR3aa: CASSPNWGPNEKLFF
d_gene: -; abundance: -; j_gene: TRBJ2-2; v_gene: TRBV25-1; CDR3nt: TGTGCCAGCAGTACAGGGACCGGGGAGCTGTTTTTT; CDR3aa: CASSTGTGELFF
d_gene: TRBD2; abundance: -; j_gene: TRBJ2-3; v_gene: TRBV28; CDR3nt: TGTGCCAGCAGTTTCCCCCTAGCGGGGGGGAGCACAGATACGCAGTATTTT; CDR3aa: CASSFPLAGGSTDTQYF
d_gene: -; abundance: -; j_gene: TRBJ2-1; v_gene: TRBV11-3; CDR3nt: TGTGCCAGCAGCTCCAGGGAGAGAGTAAATGAGCAGTTCTTC; CDR3aa: CASSSRERVNEQFF
d_gene: -; abundance: -; j_gene: TRBJ2-7; v_gene: TRBV6-5; CDR3nt: TGTGCCAGCAGTCTCTTGTCCCCTAGTTACGAGCAGTACTTC; CDR3aa: CASSLLSPSYEQYF
d_gene: -; abundance: -; j_gene: TRBJ2-5; v_gene: TRBV6-5; CDR3nt: TGTGCCAGCAGGACACGGGACCGATACCAAGAGACCCAGTACTTC; CDR3aa: CASRTRDRYQETQYF
d_gene: -; abundance: -; j_gene: TRBJ2-2; v_gene: TRBV28; CDR3nt: TGTGCCAGCAGTTTGTGGGGAAAGATCACCGGGGAGCTGTTTTTT; CDR3aa: CASSLWGKITGELFF
d_gene: -; abundance: -; j_gene: TRBJ1-4; v_gene: TRBV29-1; CDR3nt: TGCAGCGTTGGAGACGTGACTAATGAAAAACTGTTTTTT; CDR3aa: CSVGDVTNEKLFF
d_gene: -; abundance: -; j_gene: TRBJ2-1; v_gene: TRBV6-5; CDR3nt: TGTGCCAGCAGTAGATCCCGGGACTACAATGAGCAGTTCTTC; CDR3aa: CASSRSRDYNEQFF
d_gene: -; abundance: -; j_gene: TRBJ1-3; v_gene: TRBV6-5; CDR3nt: TGTGCCAGCAGTTCGGCCACGGGGACTGGAAACACCATATATTTT; CDR3aa: CASSSATGTGNTIYF
d_gene: -; abundance: -; j_gene: TRBJ2-3; v_gene: TRBV28; CDR3nt: TGTGCCAGCATAGGGAGGGGGCGAGTCACAGATACGCAGTATTTT; CDR3aa: CASIGRGRVTDTQYF
d_gene: -; abundance: -; j_gene: TRBJ1-1; v_gene: TRBV6-5; CDR3nt: TGTGCCACCCTCCGAGAAGGACTGAACACTGAAGCTTTCTTT; CDR3aa: CATLREGLNTEAFF
d_gene: -; abundance: once; j_gene: TRBJ1-1; v_gene: TRBV19; CDR3nt: TGTGCCAGTAGTTTACCCTCTCGGGGACAAGACACTGAAGCTTTCTTT; CDR3aa: CASSLPSRGQDTEAFF
d_gene: -; abundance: -; j_gene: TRBJ1-6; v_gene: TRBV7-9; CDR3nt: TGTGCCAGCAGCTTACCCCAGGGCCAACTTTCACCCCTCCACTTT; CDR3aa: CASSLPQGQLSPLHF
d_gene: TRBD1; abundance: -; j_gene: TRBJ1-4; v_gene: TRBV6-5; CDR3nt: TGTGCCAGCAGCCCGTTCGGGACAGGGTTTGAAAAACTGTTTTTT; CDR3aa: CASSPFGTGFEKLFF
d_gene: -; abundance: -; j_gene: TRBJ1-3; v_gene: TRBV9; CDR3nt: TGTGCCAGCAGCGTAACGGACACCGCTGGAAACACCATATATTTT; CDR3aa: CASSVTDTAGNTIYF
d_gene: -; abundance: -; j_gene: TRBJ1-6; v_gene: TRBV27; CDR3nt: TGTGCCAGCAGTTTGGACCCGGACGATAATTCACCCCTCCACTTT; CDR3aa: CASSLDPDDNSPLHF
d_gene: -; abundance: -; j_gene: TRBJ2-7; v_gene: TRBV28; CDR3nt: TGTGCCACCACCCGGGGAACCACCTACGAGCAGTACTTC; CDR3aa: CATTRGTTYEQYF
d_gene: TRBD1; abundance: -; j_gene: TRBJ2-2; v_gene: TRBV9; CDR3nt: TGTGCCAGCAGCGCCCGACTACAGGGGGCGCTTGGCGGGGAGCTGTTTTTT; CDR3aa: CASSARLQGALGGELFF
d_gene: -; abundance: -; j_gene: TRBJ1-2; v_gene: TRBV6-5; CDR3nt: TGTGCCAGCAGTCCGTTCAGGGTGGCTGGCTACACCTTC; CDR3aa: CASSPFRVAGYTF
d_gene: TRBD2; abundance: -; j_gene: TRBJ2-2; v_gene: TRBV10-3; CDR3nt: TGTGCCATCAGGGGGACTAGCGGGGGAACCGGGGAGCTGTTTTTT; CDR3aa: CAIRGTSGGTGELFF
d_gene: -; abundance: -; j_gene: TRBJ2-5; v_gene: TRBV6-2/TRBV6-3; CDR3nt: TGTGCCAGCAGTTCGGGGCCTTGGGAGACCCAGTACTTC; CDR3aa: CASSSGPWETQYF
d_gene: -; abundance: -; j_gene: TRBJ2-6; v_gene: TRBV27; CDR3nt: TGTGCCAGCAGTTTACGACAGACCTCTGGGGCCAACGTCCTGACTTTC; CDR3aa: CASSLRQTSGANVLTF
d_gene: -; abundance: -; j_gene: TRBJ2-1; v_gene: TRBV28; CDR3nt: TGTGCCAGCAGGCTATCCTCCTACAATGAGCAGTTCTTC; CDR3aa: CASRLSSYNEQFF
d_gene: TRBD1; abundance: -; j_gene: TRBJ1-3; v_gene: TRBV4-3; CDR3nt: TGCGCCAGCAGCCCGATAACCACAGGGGCCGGAAACACCATATATTTT; CDR3aa: CASSPITTGAGNTIYF
d_gene: -; abundance: -; j_gene: TRBJ2-1; v_gene: TRBV6-4; CDR3nt: TGTGCCAGCAGTGGGGTGGCGGGGGCCGGCAATGAGCAGTTCTTC; CDR3aa: CASSGVAGAGNEQFF
d_gene: -; abundance: -; j_gene: TRBJ2-1; v_gene: TRBV6-5; CDR3nt: TGTGCCAGCAGGGGGGTATACAATGAGCAGTTCTTC; CDR3aa: CASRGVYNEQFF
d_gene: TRBD2; abundance: -; j_gene: TRBJ2-1; v_gene: TRBV7-9; CDR3nt: TGTGCCAGCAGCGCGGGACTAGCGGCCTACAATGAGCAGTTCTTC; CDR3aa: CASSAGLAAYNEQFF
d_gene: -; abundance: -; j_gene: TRBJ2-6; v_gene: TRBV27; CDR3nt: TGTGCCAGCAGCCTATCGCGGGCAGGGGTTCTCTCTGGGGCCAACGTCCTGACTTTC; CDR3aa: CASSLSRAGVLSGANVLTF
d_gene: TRBD1; abundance: -; j_gene: TRBJ1-2; v_gene: TRBV4-2; CDR3nt: TGTGCCAGCAGCCAAAATCACAGGGGAAGTGGCTACACCTTC; CDR3aa: CASSQNHRGSGYTF
d_gene: -; abundance: -; j_gene: TRBJ2-2; v_gene: TRBV10-1; CDR3nt: TGCGCCAGCAGCTCAGGGGTCTTGAACACCGGGGAGCTGTTTTTT; CDR3aa: CASSSGVLNTGELFF
d_gene: -; abundance: -; j_gene: TRBJ1-5; v_gene: TRBV19; CDR3nt: TGTGCCAGTAGTATGGTCCAGGGATCGAGAAGCAATCAGCCCCAGCATTTT; CDR3aa: CASSMVQGSRSNQPQHF
d_gene: -; abundance: -; j_gene: TRBJ1-5; v_gene: TRBV16; CDR3nt: TGTGCCAGCAGCCAATCGGGCCAGGGAGGCCAGCCCCAGCATTTT; CDR3aa: CASSQSGQGGQPQHF
d_gene: -; abundance: -; j_gene: TRBJ2-3; v_gene: TRBV19; CDR3nt: TGTGCCAGTAGTATGGGTATGGGCGATACGCAGTATTTT; CDR3aa: CASSMGMGDTQYF
d_gene: -; abundance: once; j_gene: TRBJ2-7; v_gene: TRBV5-4; CDR3nt: TGTGCCAGCAGCTTGTGGGGGGCGGACAGCGAGCAGTACTTC; CDR3aa: CASSLWGADSEQYF
d_gene: TRBD2; abundance: -; j_gene: TRBJ2-3; v_gene: TRBV10-1; CDR3nt: TGCGCCAGCAGTGAGATCTGGTCTAGCGGCGACACAGATACGCAGTATTTT; CDR3aa: CASSEIWSSGDTDTQYF
d_gene: TRBD1; abundance: -; j_gene: TRBJ1-2; v_gene: TRBV24-1; CDR3nt: TGTGCCACCAGTCCTTCTGGACAGGTGGGCCCTTCTTACTTC; CDR3aa: CATSPSGQVGPSYF
d_gene: -; abundance: -; j_gene: TRBJ1-1; v_gene: TRBV10-3; CDR3nt: TGTGCCATCAGTGAGTCCTCGGGAAAAAGGGCTGAAGCTTTCTTT; CDR3aa: CAISESSGKRAEAFF
d_gene: -; abundance: once; j_gene: TRBJ2-4; v_gene: TRBV28; CDR3nt: TGTGCCAGCAGCCAGGGACAAGGGTTAGCCAAAAACATTCAGTACTTC; CDR3aa: CASSQGQGLAKNIQYF